Sequencing of this T cell receptor (beta chain) was carried out in a study of response to subunit inactivated influenza vaccine (dated by TCRdb to 2017 to 2018). In terms of the full investigation: Deep quantitative T cell receptor repertoire profiling was used in the study to track responses to a trivalent subunit inactivated influenza vaccine.

The CDR3 holds 17 amino acids from the cysteine to the phenylalanine. Left in the record is the CDR3 DNA by itself, 51 bases read in frame from the first base. From V the trimming removes 0 bases and from J it removes 5 bases, while the gene matches leave 9 bases of the junction unaccounted for. Reading the germline V gene gives CDR1 WSHSY and CDR2 SAAADI. The paper's findings and limits, for the study overall: The authors suggested that each seasonal influenza vaccination may recruit only a limited number of new T cells.

On this clonotype itself: What antigen it recognizes has not been identified. No per-base quality is available; no much larger clone lies one base away.

The method was RT-PCR. Sequenced using an Illumina HiSeq 2500. TCRdb cleaned the public reads at Q25 with fastp, built clones with MiXCR and kept in-frame beta chains. Entries are consolidated by CDR3 protein sequence, retaining the most common genes and DNA. In this sample the table shows around 520,000 distinct CDR3 sequences, about 25% of which occur a single time. The ten most abundant clones make up 1.9% of the sample. The V gene is TRBV10-2 and the J gene is TRBJ2-7; 11 nucleotides in the junction match TRBD2. This TCR was sampled from a man in his forties or fifties who received an inactivated influenza vaccine. Donor details come from another sample of the same person, matched by shared clones. The sequenced sample was CD4+ T cells sorted from PBMCs, obtained more than 4 days after vaccination. Here is the DNA: TGCGCCAGCAGTGAGTCGAGACTAGCGGGACTCGGGGACGAGCAGTACTTC. This translates into CASSESRLAGLGDEQYF.